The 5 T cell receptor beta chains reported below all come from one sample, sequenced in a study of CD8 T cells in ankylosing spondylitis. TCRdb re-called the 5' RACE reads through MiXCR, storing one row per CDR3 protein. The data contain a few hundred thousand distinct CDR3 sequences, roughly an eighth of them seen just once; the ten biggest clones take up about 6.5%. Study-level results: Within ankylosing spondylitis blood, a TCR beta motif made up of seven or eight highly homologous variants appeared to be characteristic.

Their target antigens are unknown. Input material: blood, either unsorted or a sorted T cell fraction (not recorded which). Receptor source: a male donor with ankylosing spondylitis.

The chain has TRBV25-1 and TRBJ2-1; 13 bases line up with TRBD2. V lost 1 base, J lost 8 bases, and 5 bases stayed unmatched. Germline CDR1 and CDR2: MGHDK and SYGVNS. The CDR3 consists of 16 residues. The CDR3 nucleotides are TGTGCCAGCAGTGAATCGGGACTAGCGGGACGGTATGAGCAGTTCTTC. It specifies CASSESGLAGRYEQFF.

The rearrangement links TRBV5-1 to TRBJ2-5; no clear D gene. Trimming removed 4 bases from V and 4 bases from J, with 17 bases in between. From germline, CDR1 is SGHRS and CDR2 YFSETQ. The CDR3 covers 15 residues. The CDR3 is CASSLLGAWGETQYF. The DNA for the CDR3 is TGCGCCAGCAGCCTGCTTGGAGCTTGGGGAGAGACCCAGTACTTC.

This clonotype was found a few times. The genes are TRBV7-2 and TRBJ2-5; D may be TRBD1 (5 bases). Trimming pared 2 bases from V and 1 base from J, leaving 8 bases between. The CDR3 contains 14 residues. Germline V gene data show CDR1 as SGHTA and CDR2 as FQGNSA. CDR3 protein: CASSLNGAQETQYF. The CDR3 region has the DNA TGTGCCAGCAGCTTAAATGGGGCCCAAGAGACCCAGTACTTC.

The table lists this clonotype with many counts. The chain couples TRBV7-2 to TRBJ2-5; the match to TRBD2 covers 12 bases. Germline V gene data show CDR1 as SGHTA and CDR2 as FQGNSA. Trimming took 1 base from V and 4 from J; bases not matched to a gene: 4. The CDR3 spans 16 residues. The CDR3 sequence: CASSLVPTSGRETQYF. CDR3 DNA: TGTGCCAGCAGCTTAGTTCCGACTAGCGGGAGAGAGACCCAGTACTTC.

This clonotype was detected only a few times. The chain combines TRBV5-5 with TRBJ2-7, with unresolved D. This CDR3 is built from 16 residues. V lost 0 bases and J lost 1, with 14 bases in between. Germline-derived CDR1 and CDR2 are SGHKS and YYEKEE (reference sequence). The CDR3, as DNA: TGTGCCAGCAGCTTGGGACCTGGCGTAGGTTCCTACGAGCAGTACTTC. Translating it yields CASSLGPGVGSYEQYF.